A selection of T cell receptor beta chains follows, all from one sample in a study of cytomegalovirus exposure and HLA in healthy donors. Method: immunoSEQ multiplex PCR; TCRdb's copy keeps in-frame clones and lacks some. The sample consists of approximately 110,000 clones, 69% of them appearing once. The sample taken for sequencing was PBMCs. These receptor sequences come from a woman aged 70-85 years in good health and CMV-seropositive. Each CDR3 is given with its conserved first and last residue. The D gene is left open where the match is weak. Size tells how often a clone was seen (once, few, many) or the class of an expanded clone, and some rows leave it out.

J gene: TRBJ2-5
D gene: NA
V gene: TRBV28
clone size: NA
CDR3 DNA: TGTGCCAGCAGTTCAAACCAAGAGACCCAGTACTTC
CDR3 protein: CASSSNQETQYF

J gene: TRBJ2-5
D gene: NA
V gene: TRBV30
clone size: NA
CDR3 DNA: TGTGCCTGGCTTGGACAGCCCAGGGAGACCCAGTACTTC
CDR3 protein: CAWLGQPRETQYF

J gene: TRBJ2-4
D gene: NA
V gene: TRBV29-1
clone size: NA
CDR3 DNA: TGCAGCGTTTTTGGCGGAGCAGACATTCAGTACTTC
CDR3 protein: CSVFGGADIQYF

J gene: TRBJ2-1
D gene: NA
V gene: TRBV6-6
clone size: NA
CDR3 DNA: TGTGCCAGCGGGCGACAGGACGTCAATGAGCAGTTCTTC
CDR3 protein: CASGRQDVNEQFF

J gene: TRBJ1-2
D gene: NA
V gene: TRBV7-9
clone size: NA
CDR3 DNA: TGTGCCAGCAGCTTATCTGACAGAATCTATGGCTACACCTTC
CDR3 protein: CASSLSDRIYGYTF

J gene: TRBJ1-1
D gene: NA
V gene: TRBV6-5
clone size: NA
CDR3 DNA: TGTGCCAGCAGTTACTCGGCAGTTTTAAGGAACACTGAAGCTTTCTTT
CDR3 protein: CASSYSAVLRNTEAFF

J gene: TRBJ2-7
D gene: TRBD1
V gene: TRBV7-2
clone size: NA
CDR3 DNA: TGTGCCAGCAGCTTAGCAGGACAGGGGCTCTACGAGCAGTACTTC
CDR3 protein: CASSLAGQGLYEQYF

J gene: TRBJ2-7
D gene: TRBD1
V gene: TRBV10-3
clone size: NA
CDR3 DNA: TGTGCCATCAGTGAGGATACAGGGGGCGCGGTTTCCTACGAGCAGTACTTC
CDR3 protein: CAISEDTGGAVSYEQYF

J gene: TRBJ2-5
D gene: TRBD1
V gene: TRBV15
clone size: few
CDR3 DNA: TGTGCCACCAGCAGGGGTCCCACGACAGGGGTCCAAGAGACCCAGTACTTC
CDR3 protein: CATSRGPTTGVQETQYF

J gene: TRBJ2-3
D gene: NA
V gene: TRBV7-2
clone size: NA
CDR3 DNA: TGTGCCAGCAGCCCCTCGGGACACATCACAGATACGCAGTATTTT
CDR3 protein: CASSPSGHITDTQYF

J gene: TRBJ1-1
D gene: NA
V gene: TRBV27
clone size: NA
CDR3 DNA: TGTGCCAGCCATGCCACCGGGAACACTGAAGCTTTCTTT
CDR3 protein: CASHATGNTEAFF

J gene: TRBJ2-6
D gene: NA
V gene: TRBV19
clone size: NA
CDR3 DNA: TGTGCCAGTAGTATATGGCACACCTCTGGGGCCAACGTCCTGACTTTC
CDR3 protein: CASSIWHTSGANVLTF

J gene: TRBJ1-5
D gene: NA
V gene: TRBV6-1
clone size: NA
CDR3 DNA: TGTGCCAGCAGTGAACAGGGCCTCAAACGACAGCCCCAGCATTTT
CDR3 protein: CASSEQGLKRQPQHF

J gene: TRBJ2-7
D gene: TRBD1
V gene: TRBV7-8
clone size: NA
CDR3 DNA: TGTGCCAGCAGCTTGGACAGGGCGACCTCCTACGAGCAGTACTTC
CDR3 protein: CASSLDRATSYEQYF

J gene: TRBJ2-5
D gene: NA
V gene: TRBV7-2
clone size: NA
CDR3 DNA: TGTGCCAGCAGCTTACCCGGGATAAATGTCCAGTACTTC
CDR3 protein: CASSLPGINVQYF

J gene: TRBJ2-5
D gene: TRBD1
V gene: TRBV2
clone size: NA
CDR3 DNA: TGTGCCAGCAGGAAAGGACAGGTCCAAGAGGAGACCCAGTACTTC
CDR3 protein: CASRKGQVQEETQYF

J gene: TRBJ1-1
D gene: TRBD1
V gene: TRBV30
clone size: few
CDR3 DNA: TGTGCCTGGAGTGGACAGGGGTCCACTGAAGCTTTCTTT
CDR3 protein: CAWSGQGSTEAFF

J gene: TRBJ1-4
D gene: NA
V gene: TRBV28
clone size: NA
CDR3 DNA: TGTGCCATCAGGAGCGGCAGCGACGAAAAACTGTTTTTT
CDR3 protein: CAIRSGSDEKLFF

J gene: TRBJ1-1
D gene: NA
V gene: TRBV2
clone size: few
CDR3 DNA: TGTGCCAGCAGTGAAGGGGGGGTCACTGAAGCTTTCTTT
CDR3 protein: CASSEGGVTEAFF

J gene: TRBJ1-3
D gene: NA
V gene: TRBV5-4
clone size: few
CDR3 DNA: TGTGCCAGCAGCTTGGAGGGGGTGAGAGGAAACACCATATATTTT
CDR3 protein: CASSLEGVRGNTIYF

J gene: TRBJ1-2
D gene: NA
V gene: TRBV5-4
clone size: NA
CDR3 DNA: TGTGCCAGCAGCTTGGACCCGCTCGAGAACTATGGCTACACCTTC
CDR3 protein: CASSLDPLENYGYTF

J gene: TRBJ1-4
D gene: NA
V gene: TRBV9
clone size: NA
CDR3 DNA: TGTGCCAGCAGCGTAAATTATCAGTTCAATGAAAAACTGTTTTTT
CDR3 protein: CASSVNYQFNEKLFF

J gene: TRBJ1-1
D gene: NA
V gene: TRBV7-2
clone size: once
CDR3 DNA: TGTGCCAGCAGCTCTCCGAAGGGCACAGGGAACACTGAAGCTTTCTTT
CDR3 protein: CASSSPKGTGNTEAFF

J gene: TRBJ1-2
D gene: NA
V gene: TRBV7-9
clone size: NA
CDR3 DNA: TGTGCCAGCAGCTTGAGGGCCGATACTAACTATGGCTACACCTTC
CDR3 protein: CASSLRADTNYGYTF

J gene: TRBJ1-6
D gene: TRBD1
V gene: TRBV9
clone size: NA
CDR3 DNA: TGTGCCAGCAGTAGTCCGGGACAGAATAATTCACCCCTCCACTTT
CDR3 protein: CASSSPGQNNSPLHF

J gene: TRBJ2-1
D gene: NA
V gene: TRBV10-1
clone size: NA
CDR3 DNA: TGCGCCAGCAGTGACCATCCCCGGGCGGGCTCCTACAATGAGCAGTTCTTC
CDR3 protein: CASSDHPRAGSYNEQFF

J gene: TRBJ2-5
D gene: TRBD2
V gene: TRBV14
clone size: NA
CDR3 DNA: TGTGCCAGCAGCCGAACCGGGGCGGGTCTAGCGGGGAAAGAGACCCAGTACTTC
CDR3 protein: CASSRTGAGLAGKETQYF

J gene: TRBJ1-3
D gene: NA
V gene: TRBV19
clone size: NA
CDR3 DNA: TGTGCCAGTACCCCAGTCAGGGCAGCTGGAAACACCATATATTTT
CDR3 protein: CASTPVRAAGNTIYF

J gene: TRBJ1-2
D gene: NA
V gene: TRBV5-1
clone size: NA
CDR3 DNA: TGCGCCAGCAGCTTGGTCGTGCAAGGGGGAGAAGAGGGGGGCTACACCTTC
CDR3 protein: CASSLVVQGGEEGGYTF

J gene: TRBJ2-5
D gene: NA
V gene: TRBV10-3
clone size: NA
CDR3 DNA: TGTGCCATCAGTGAGTTGACAGAAGAGACCCAGTACTTC
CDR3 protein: CAISELTEETQYF

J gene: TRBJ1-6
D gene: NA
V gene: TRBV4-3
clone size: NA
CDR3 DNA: TGCGCCAGCAGCCAAGAAGCGAGGTCACCCCTCCACTTT
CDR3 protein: CASSQEARSPLHF

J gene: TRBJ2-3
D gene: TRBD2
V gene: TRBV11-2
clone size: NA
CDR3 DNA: TGTGCCAGCAGCTTTGGACTAGCGGGGTCCCTGGATACGCAGTATTTT
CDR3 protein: CASSFGLAGSLDTQYF

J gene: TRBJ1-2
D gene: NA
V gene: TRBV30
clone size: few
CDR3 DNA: TGTGCCTGGAGTTACCCAGGGATAGCCGGCTACACCTTC
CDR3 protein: CAWSYPGIAGYTF

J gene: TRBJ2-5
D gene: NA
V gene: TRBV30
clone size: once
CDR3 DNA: TGTGCCTGGAGTAGGGGTTATCGAGAGACCCAGTACTTC
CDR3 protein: CAWSRGYRETQYF

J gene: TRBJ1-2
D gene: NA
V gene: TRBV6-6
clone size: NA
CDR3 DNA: TGTGCCAGCAGTTACTCGTCTATTAACTATGGCTACACCTTC
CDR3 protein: CASSYSSINYGYTF

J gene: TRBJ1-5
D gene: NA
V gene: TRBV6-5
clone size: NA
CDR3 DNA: TGTGCCAGCAGTTACTTCGGGGTAGGTCAGCCCCAGCATTTT
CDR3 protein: CASSYFGVGQPQHF

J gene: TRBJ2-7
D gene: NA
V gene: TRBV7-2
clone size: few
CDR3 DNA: TGTGCCAGCAGCTTAGGCGCCAGGGCCGACGAGCAGTACTTC
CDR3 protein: CASSLGARADEQYF

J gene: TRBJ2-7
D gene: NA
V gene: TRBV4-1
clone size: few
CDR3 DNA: TGCGCCAGCAGCCTGGAGGCTACTACCTACGAGCAGTACTTC
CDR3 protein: CASSLEATTYEQYF

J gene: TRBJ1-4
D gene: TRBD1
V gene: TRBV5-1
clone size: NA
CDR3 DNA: TGCGCCAGCAGAGCCGGGACAGGAATAAATGAAAAACTGTTTTTT
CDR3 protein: CASRAGTGINEKLFF

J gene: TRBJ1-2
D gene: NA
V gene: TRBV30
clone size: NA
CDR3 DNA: TGTGCCTGGAGGGGGACACGCGATGGCTACACCTTC
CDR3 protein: CAWRGTRDGYTF

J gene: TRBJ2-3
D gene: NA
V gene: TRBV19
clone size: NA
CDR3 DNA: TGTGCCAGTACCAGAGGGAGGTTTGCCACAGATACGCAGTATTTT
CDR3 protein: CASTRGRFATDTQYF

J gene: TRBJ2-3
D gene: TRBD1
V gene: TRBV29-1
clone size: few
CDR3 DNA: TGCAGCGTCCGGGACAGGGGGGCTCCCACAGATACGCAGTATTTT
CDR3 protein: CSVRDRGAPTDTQYF

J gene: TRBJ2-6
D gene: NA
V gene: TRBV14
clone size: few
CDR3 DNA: TGTGCCAGCTCCAGCGGGCGAACCGTCTCTGGGGCCAACGTCCTGACTTTC
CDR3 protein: CASSSGRTVSGANVLTF

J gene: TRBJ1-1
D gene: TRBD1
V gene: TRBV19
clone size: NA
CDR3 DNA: TGTGCCAGTAGTATAGAAAGGGGGACAGTGAACACTGAAGCTTTCTTT
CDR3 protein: CASSIERGTVNTEAFF

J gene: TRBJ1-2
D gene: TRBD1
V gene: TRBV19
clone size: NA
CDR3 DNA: TGTGCCAGTAGTGTCGGACAGGGGGGCTACTATGGCTACACCTTC
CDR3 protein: CASSVGQGGYYGYTF

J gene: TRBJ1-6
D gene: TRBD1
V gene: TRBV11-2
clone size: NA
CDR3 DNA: TGTGCCAGCAGCGGAAACAGGGGCTATAATTCACCCCTCCACTTT
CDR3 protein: CASSGNRGYNSPLHF

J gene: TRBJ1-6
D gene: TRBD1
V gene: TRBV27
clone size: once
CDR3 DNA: TGTGCCAGCAGTTTGCAGGGGGGTTCACCCCTCCACTTT
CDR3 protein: CASSLQGGSPLHF

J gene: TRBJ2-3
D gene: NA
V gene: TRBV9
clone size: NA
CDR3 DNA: TGTGCCAGCAGCCCACTAGCATACACAGATACGCAGTATTTT
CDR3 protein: CASSPLAYTDTQYF

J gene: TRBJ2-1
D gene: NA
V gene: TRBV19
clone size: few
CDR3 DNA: TGTGCCAGTAGTATTCAAACAGGGAGCTCCTACAATGAGCAGTTCTTC
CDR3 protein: CASSIQTGSSYNEQFF

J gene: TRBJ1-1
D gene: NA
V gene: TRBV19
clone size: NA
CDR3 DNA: TGTGCCAGTAGTATCCCAGGGACAACGAACACTGAAGCTTTCTTT
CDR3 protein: CASSIPGTTNTEAFF

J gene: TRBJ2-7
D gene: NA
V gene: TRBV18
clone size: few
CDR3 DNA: TGTGCCAGCTCACTCACGGGGGACGGCTCCTACGAGCAGTACTTC
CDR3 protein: CASSLTGDGSYEQYF

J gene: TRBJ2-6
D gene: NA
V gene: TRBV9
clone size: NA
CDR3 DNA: TGTGCCAGCACCTTATCTGGGGCCAACGTCCTGACTTTC
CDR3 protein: CASTLSGANVLTF

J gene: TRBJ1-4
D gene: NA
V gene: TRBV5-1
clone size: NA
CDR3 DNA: TGCGCCAGCAGCTTAGGAGGGTTGGGACCTAATGAAAAACTGTTTTTT
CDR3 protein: CASSLGGLGPNEKLFF

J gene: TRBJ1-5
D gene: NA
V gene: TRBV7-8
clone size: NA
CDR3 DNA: TGTGCCAGCAGCTTATTGTCGTATAGCAATCAGCCCCAGCATTTT
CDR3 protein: CASSLLSYSNQPQHF